The TCR beta chain under discussion was sequenced for a study of shared clonotypes between healthy human individuals. Whole-study results and caveats: Sampling covered nothing but blood. Tissue TCR repertoires likely differ from those found in blood.

CDR3 length: 15 amino acids. Deletions cut 0 bases from V and 1 base from J, with 10 bases between. Germline V lookup: CDR1 SGHRS, CDR2 YFSETQ. Note on this clone: Its antigen remains unidentified. This sample includes further DNA sequences coding for the same CDR3.

Into CD45RA+ naive and CD45RA-negative memory subsets, the CD4+ cells were split. Clones were sequenced by immunoSEQ multiplex PCR, and TCRdb holds only the in-frame ones, with some missing. The data show roughly 1 million clones, with 65% to 80% seen just once and approximately 1.5% held by the top ten. The TCR was taken from a man aged 18 to 30 in good health. The rearrangement links TRBV5-1 to TRBJ1-2, with D unclear. The sample comprised memory CD4+ T cells sorted from blood. The subset was: CD45RA-negative fraction. CDR3 region: CASSLAAGFNYGYTF. CDR3 in DNA: TGCGCCAGCAGCTTGGCGGCGGGCTTTAACTATGGCTACACCTTC.